This T cell receptor beta chain was recovered during a study of T cells after yellow fever vaccination. The wider study: Preparation of fractions with low cell numbers was performed using SMART-Seq v4 Ultra Low Input.

Template-switching 5'RACE yielded the TCR cDNA; a universal primer site and UMIs were added in the process. TCRdb re-called the 5' RACE reads with MiXCR, one entry per CDR3 protein. The sample lists 280,000 or so distinct CDR3 sequences, less than 9.5% occurring once. Germline values: CDR1 SGHRS, CDR2 YFSETQ. V lost 4 bases, J lost 6 bases, and 18 bases lay in between. The CDR3 has 15 residues. General study points: Most primary-vaccination clones reappeared after the booster (more than 95% CD4, about 88% CD8).

This clonotype appeared many times. Its antigen is undetermined. The receptor's source is a man in his late teens or twenties who received the YFV17D yellow fever vaccine. The starting material was CD4+ T cells sorted from PBMCs, obtained 5 days after the yellow fever booster vaccination. V and J are TRBV5-1 and TRBJ2-3, with D possibly being TRBD1 (5 bases). CDR3 bases: TGCGCCAGCAGCAATACCCACAGGTTTCCGGATACGCAGTATTTT. This codes for CASSNTHRFPDTQYF.